The 20 T cell receptor beta chains in this list originate from one sample, sequenced in a study of control samples from healthy donors and cancer patients. Assay: immunoSEQ multiplex PCR; the TCRdb copy retains only in-frame clones and omits some. Of tens of thousands of clones detected, approximately 84% appear once; the ten largest clones hold 38%. Input material: PBMCs. The receptors here all came from a man between 65 and 79 years old with lung cancer.

This clone was recorded only once. V is TRBV4-3 and J is TRBJ1-4; D gene unclear. Germline-derived CDR1 and CDR2 are LGHNA and YSLEER. The CDR3 has 16 residues. The V end was cut by 1 base, the J end by 4 bases, with 13 bases between. Written as DNA, the CDR3 is TGCGCCAGCAGCCAAGGAGGCCGGGGTAGTAATGAAAAACTGTTTTTT. Translated, it gives CASSQGGRGSNEKLFF.

This chain uses TRBV5-1 with TRBJ2-7; TRBD1 is a possible D gene (6 bases). CDR1 is SGHRS and CDR2 is YFSETQ in the germline V gene. The length of the CDR3 is 14 residues. V shed 0 bases and J shed 2 bases, with 9 bases lying between them. The CDR3 DNA follows: TGCGCCAGCAGCTTGGGACAGGCCGCCTACGAGCAGTACTTC. It yields the protein CASSLGQAAYEQYF.

V and J are TRBV27 and TRBJ2-7, with no clear D. This CDR3 region has 13 residues. Germline-derived CDR1 and CDR2 are MNHEY and SMNVEV (reference sequence). Deletions cut 0 bases from V and 6 bases from J, with 9 bases between. CDR3 protein: CASSLSPSIEQYF. DNA for the CDR3: TGTGCCAGCAGTTTATCCCCCTCCATCGAGCAGTACTTC.

The chain joins TRBV5-8 to TRBJ2-3, with TRBD2 matching 15 bases. Trimming took 2 bases from V and 3 from J; bases not matched to a gene: 7. Germline CDR1 is SGHTS and CDR2 is YDEGEE. The CDR3 consists of 18 residues. CDR3 coding DNA: TGTGCCAGCAGCTTATCCGGACTAGCGGGGGGGCCTACAGATACGCAGTATTTT. This encodes CASSLSGLAGGPTDTQYF.

This chain uses TRBV7-9 with TRBJ2-7; possibly TRBD2 for D (5 bases). CDR1 is SEHNR and CDR2 is FQNEAQ in the germline V gene (reference sequence). Trimming took off 0 bases at V and 2 bases at J, with 8 bases between the two ends. This CDR3 contains 14 residues. In DNA, the CDR3 is TGTGCCAGCAGCTTAGCGCTCGGGGCCTACGAGCAGTACTTC. Its protein is CASSLALGAYEQYF.

The chain couples TRBV7-9 to TRBJ1-1; D remains unclear. Germline V lookup: CDR1 SEHNR, CDR2 FQNEAQ (reference sequence). The length of the CDR3 is 11 residues. V was trimmed by 3 bases and J by 6 bases, leaving 5 bases between them. DNA for the CDR3: TGTGCCAGCAGCTTGGTTCCTGAAGCTTTCTTT. Its protein is CASSLVPEAFF.

The chain employs TRBV11-2 and TRBJ2-7; D unresolved. The CDR3 loop spans 15 amino acids. Trimming shortened V by 4 bases and J by 4 bases, and 17 bases separated the two germline ends. CDR1 is SGHAT and CDR2 is FQNNGV in the germline V gene. This CDR3 reads CASSSIQTRTYEQYF. CDR3 nucleotides: TGTGCCAGCAGCTCCATCCAGACAAGAACATACGAGCAGTACTTC.

The chain recombines TRBV6-5 with TRBJ1-2; D call uncertain. CDR1 is MNHEY, CDR2 SVGAGI, per germline. This CDR3 has 15 residues. V was clipped by 8 bases and J by 0 bases, with 16 bases between them. CDR3 nucleotide sequence: TGTGCCAGCGGCACCGGACGGAGAGCTAACTATGGCTACACCTTC. Translation gives CASGTGRRANYGYTF.

The CDR3 here is CASSRTSGAGNTIYF. In nucleotides, the CDR3 is TGCGCCAGCAGCCGGACCTCCGGGGCTGGAAACACCATATATTTT. The chain combines TRBV5-1 with TRBJ1-3; D gene unclear. V gave up 4 bases and J gave up 2 bases, with 13 bases separating them. The CDR3 covers 15 residues. CDR1 and CDR2 from the germline V gene are SGHRS and YFSETQ.

The chain is built from TRBV18 and TRBJ2-5, with 15 bases matching TRBD2. The CDR3 runs to 17 residues. From germline, CDR1 is KGHSH and CDR2 LQKENI. Trimming took 1 base from V and 3 from J; bases not matched to a gene: 3. The CDR3 sequence: CASSPQGLAGGKETQYF. CDR3 nucleotides: TGTGCCAGCTCACCACAGGGACTAGCGGGGGGTAAAGAGACCCAGTACTTC. Full variable domain (outside the CDR3, taken from reference TRBV18 and TRBJ2-5): NAGVMQNPRHLVRRRGQEARLRCSPMKGHSHVYWYRQLPEEGLKFMVYLQKENIIDESGMPKERFSAEFPKEGPSILRIQQVVRGDSAAYFCASSPQGLAGGKETQYFGPGTRLLVL.

The rearrangement joins TRBV12-3 or TRBV12-4 to TRBJ2-7; D is uncertain. The CDR3 loop spans 13 amino acids. V was trimmed by 1 base and J by 3 bases, leaving 7 bases between them. The CDR3 nucleotides are TGTGCCAGCAGTTTAGGGGGATACTACGAGCAGTACTTC. This codes for CASSLGGYYEQYF.

The V and J genes are TRBV19 and TRBJ2-1, with D possibly matching TRBD2 (5 bases). The germline V gene encodes CDR1 LNHDA and CDR2 SQIVND (reference sequence). This CDR3 has 11 residues. Trimming cost V 11 bases and J 0 bases, with 5 bases left between them. The CDR3 reads CAGGSYNEQFF. The DNA for the CDR3 is TGTGCCGGAGGCTCCTACAATGAGCAGTTCTTC.

The CDR3: CASSPVDRALEAFF. CDR3 DNA: TGTGCCAGCAGCCCAGTGGACAGGGCGTTGGAGGCTTTCTTT. The chain couples TRBV7-9 to TRBJ1-1, with 8 bases that match TRBD1. Germline assignment: CDR1 SEHNR and CDR2 FQNEAQ (reference sequence). Trimming took 5 bases from V and 11 from J; bases not matched to a gene: 13. The CDR3 totals 14 residues.

This clone is a singleton in its sample. The chain combines TRBV30 with TRBJ1-2; D remains ambiguous. Germline V lookup: CDR1 GTSNPN, CDR2 SVGIG (reference sequence). The CDR3 is 12 residues long. V was cut by 0 bases and J by 8 bases, with 10 bases left in between. The DNA for the CDR3 is TGTGCCTGGAGTGTACGAGGGAGCGGCTACACCTTC. Residues: CAWSVRGSGYTF.

The V gene is TRBV6-5, the J gene TRBJ2-4; D is uncertain. CDR3 length: 15 residues. Germline V CDR1 and CDR2: MNHEY, SVGAGI. V lost 0 bases and J 3 bases, leaving 9 bases between the germline ends. For the CDR3, the DNA is TGTGCCAGCAGTTACTCCCCGTCTTTCAAAAACATTCAGTACTTC. Protein product: CASSYSPSFKNIQYF.

A remark on this clone: Its ends do not fully match the called genes, so a read error is possible. The rearrangement uses TRBV6-2 or TRBV6-3 and TRBJ1-4, with TRBD1 matching 8 bases. CDR1 is MNHEY, CDR2 SVGEGT, per germline. CDR3 size: 13 residues. CDR3 amino acids: CASSYPLSGGGIF. CDR3 bases: TGTGCCAGCAGTTACCCCCTCTCAGGGGGCGGGATTTTT.

This clone was seen more than once but under ten times. The rearrangement joins TRBV19 to TRBJ1-5; TRBD1 aligns across 7 bases. This CDR3 spans 14 amino acids. CDR1 is LNHDA and CDR2 is SQIVND in the germline V gene (reference sequence). V lost 7 bases to trimming and J lost 4 bases; unmatched junction nucleotides: 7. The CDR3 DNA reads TGTGCCAGTAACAACAGGGGTTGGAATCAGCCCCAGCATTTT. Translation: CASNNRGWNQPQHF.

The chain joins TRBV10-3 to TRBJ2-1; D remains ambiguous. The CDR3 runs to 15 residues. Germline V gene data show CDR1 as ENHRY and CDR2 as SYGVKD. V lost 0 bases to trimming and J lost 8 bases, with 14 bases between them. CDR3 protein: CAISESSPTLDEQFF. DNA of the CDR3: TGTGCCATCAGTGAGTCGAGCCCCACTTTGGATGAGCAGTTCTTC.

The rearrangement links TRBV30 to TRBJ1-3; D remains unclear. The CDR3 consists of 16 residues. Germline loops: CDR1 GTSNPN, CDR2 SVGIG (reference sequence). Trimming stripped 0 bases from V and 8 bases from J, with 20 bases between. CDR3 nucleotide sequence: TGTGCCTGGAGTGTAGGAGGGATAGGTACTATCGACACCATATATTTT. It yields the protein CAWSVGGIGTIDTIYF.

This chain joins TRBV18 and TRBJ1-4; no clear D gene. The V and J ends lost 1 base and 3 bases respectively, with 15 bases between them. CDR3 length equals 17 residues. CDR1 and CDR2 (germline): KGHSH, LQKENI. In DNA form, the CDR3 reads TGTGCCAGCTCACCACGCTCGAAAACAGCCTCTAATGAAAAACTGTTTTTT. This sequence encodes CASSPRSKTASNEKLFF.